Shown below are 9 T cell receptor beta chains from a single sample sequenced in a study of blood T cell repertoires in COVID-19. The data were produced by immunoSEQ multiplex PCR, yet TCRdb's version contains in-frame clones alone and is incomplete. This table has 200,000 or so clones, around 80% appearing once. What was sequenced was peripheral blood. These receptors were taken from a woman between 65 and 79 years old with acute or convalescent COVID-19.

The chain recombines TRBV7-3 with TRBJ2-4, with D tentatively TRBD2 (6 bases). V lost 3 bases and J lost 6, with 9 bases in between. The CDR3 is 13 amino acids. Germline lookup yields CDR1 SGHTA and CDR2 FQGTGA. The CDR3 coding sequence is TGTGCCAGCAGCTTGGTCGGGGGAAACATTCAGTACTTC. Amino acids: CASSLVGGNIQYF.

The chain links TRBV7-2 to TRBJ2-1; 12 bases are shared with TRBD2. V shed 8 bases and J 7 bases; nucleotides not matched to a gene: 0. Germline V gives CDR1 SGHTA, CDR2 FQGNSA. This CDR3 spans 12 amino acids. CDR3 DNA sequence: TGTGCCAGCGGGACTAGCGGGAATGAGCAGTTCTTC. This codes for CASGTSGNEQFF.

J is TRBJ1-1 and V is TRBV6-6; the D is unclear. Looked up from germline, CDR1 is MNHNY and CDR2 is SVGAGI (reference sequence). V was pared by 5 bases and J by 2 bases, with 9 bases between. The CDR3 runs 13 residues. In nucleotides, the CDR3 is TGTGCCAGCAGTGGGAGATTCAACACTGAAGCTTTCTTT. Amino acids: CASSGRFNTEAFF.

The chain uses TRBV19 and TRBJ1-5, with a possible D match to TRBD1 (5 bases). V was trimmed by 6 bases and J by 1 base, leaving 7 bases between them. The CDR3 consists of 13 residues. CDR1 and CDR2 (germline): LNHDA, SQIVND (reference sequence). The CDR3 region has the DNA TGTGCCAGTAGGCAGGGCAGCAATCAGCCCCAGCATTTT. It specifies CASRQGSNQPQHF.

DNA of the CDR3: TGTGCCAGCAGGATCTCTACGGGACAGGGGGCCTATGGCTACACCTTC. Residues: CASRISTGQGAYGYTF. The chain links TRBV28 to TRBJ1-2, with TRBD1 matching over 12 bases. Per the germline V gene, CDR1 is MDHEN and CDR2 is SYDVKM. Losses at the gene ends were 6 bases for V and 4 bases for J; bases not matched to a gene: 9. This CDR3 is 16 amino acids long.

The J gene is TRBJ2-5, the V gene TRBV30; D perhaps matches TRBD2 (5 bases). The CDR3 runs 13 residues. V shed 3 bases and J shed 0 bases, with 8 bases lying between them. Germline V lookup: CDR1 GTSNPN, CDR2 SVGIG (reference sequence). This chain's CDR3 is CAWSGKNQETQYF. CDR3 nucleotides: TGTGCCTGGAGCGGGAAAAACCAAGAGACCCAGTACTTC.

V and J are TRBV28 and TRBJ1-6; D is possibly TRBD1 (5 bases). Deletions cut 11 bases from V and 5 bases from J, with 13 bases between. Germline assignment: CDR1 MDHEN and CDR2 SYDVKM. The CDR3 runs to 13 residues. The DNA for the CDR3 is TGTGCCTTGGCGCAGGGAAATAATTCACCCCTCCACTTT. It yields the protein CALAQGNNSPLHF.

The V and J genes are TRBV6-5 and TRBJ2-1; no clear D. Germline V lookup: CDR1 MNHEY, CDR2 SVGAGI. Deletions cut 7 bases from V and 6 bases from J, with 13 bases between. The CDR3 loop spans 13 amino acids. The CDR3 DNA reads TGTGCCAGCAACACTCTAGTCGGCAATGAGCAGTTCTTC. Amino acid sequence: CASNTLVGNEQFF.

V and J are TRBV2 and TRBJ2-1; D might be TRBD2 (6 bases). The germline CDR1 and CDR2 sequences are SNHLY and FYNNEI. The CDR3 is made up of 14 amino acids. V lost 6 bases to trimming and J lost 0 bases, with 9 bases between them. As DNA, the CDR3 is TGTGCCAGCAGGACTAGGAGCTCCTACAATGAGCAGTTCTTC. Translation: CASRTRSSYNEQFF.